These 28 T cell receptor beta chains came from one sample sequenced in a study of beta chain features in type 1 diabetes. Reverse transcribing all isolated RNA meant expressed TCRB transcripts were sequenced. TCRdb's copy holds only in-frame clones and misses some; the assay was immunoSEQ multiplex PCR. The sample consists of under 550,000 clones, over 10% of them appearing once. The sample consisted of naive CD4+ T cells from blood. These receptors came from a woman aged 18-29 years in good health.

The CDR3 DNA follows: TGTGCCAGCAGCCAAGGGCCGGGACTGCACAATGAGCAGTTCTTC. This gives the protein CASSQGPGLHNEQFF. The chain is built from TRBV4-2 and TRBJ2-1, with D perhaps matching TRBD2 (6 bases). V dropped 1 base and J dropped 5 bases, with 12 bases sitting between them. From germline, CDR1 is LGHNA and CDR2 YNFKEQ. The CDR3 runs 15 residues.

This clone was seen a handful of times. The rearrangement uses TRBV5-6 and TRBJ2-3; TRBD2 matches 8 bases. The CDR3 covers 16 residues. Germline V gives CDR1 SGHDT, CDR2 YYEEEE. V lost 5 bases, J lost 2 bases, and 10 bases stayed unmatched. The CDR3 spells CASRGKRGHYTDTQYF. CDR3 coding DNA: TGTGCCAGCAGAGGGAAGCGGGGGCATTACACAGATACGCAGTATTTT.

This clone has just a few counts. The CDR3 sequence is CASSARSGRATYNEQFF. In DNA form, the CDR3 reads TGTGCCAGCAGCGCACGTAGCGGGAGGGCGACCTACAATGAGCAGTTCTTC. V gene TRBV7-3 combines with J gene TRBJ2-1, with 11 bases that match TRBD2. CDR1 is SGHTA and CDR2 is FQGTGA in the germline V gene. This CDR3 region has 17 residues. V lost 5 bases to trimming and J lost 2 bases; unmatched junction nucleotides: 8. Combining the CDR3 with reference TRBV7-3 and TRBJ2-1 gives the whole variable domain GAGVSQTPSNKVTEKGKYVELRCDPISGHTALYWYRQSLGQGPEFLIYFQGTGAADDSGLPNDRFFAVRPEGSVSTLKIQRTERGDSAVYLCASSARSGRATYNEQFFGPGTRLTVL.

In regard to this clone: Different DNA sequences within this sample yield the same CDR3. The chain carries TRBV28 and TRBJ1-2; the D is unclear. Trimming shortened V by 4 bases and J by 2 bases, and 5 bases separated the two germline ends. The germline gives CDR1 MDHEN, CDR2 SYDVKM. The CDR3 sequence is 12 residues long. CDR3 residues: CASSWVNYGYTF. The CDR3 coding sequence is TGTGCCAGCAGTTGGGTGAACTATGGCTACACCTTC.

The chain couples TRBV7-2 to TRBJ2-7; D might be TRBD1 (6 bases). The CDR3 totals 14 residues. CDR1 is SGHTA and CDR2 is FQGNSA in the germline V gene. Trimming shortened V by 3 bases and J by 3 bases, and 12 bases separated the two germline ends. The CDR3 nucleotides read TGTGCCAGCAGCTTGAAGACAGGCGACTACGAGCAGTACTTC. This codes for CASSLKTGDYEQYF.

This clone was seen more than once but under ten times. The chain has TRBV30 and TRBJ1-2; 7 nucleotides match TRBD1. The CDR3 contains 13 residues. Per germline, CDR1 GTSNPN and CDR2 SVGIG (reference sequence). V lost 3 bases and J lost 8; bases outside the gene matches: 9. The CDR3 protein is CAWRGISGGGYTF. In DNA, the CDR3 is TGTGCCTGGAGAGGGATTTCAGGGGGAGGCTACACCTTC.

This chain links TRBV12-5 with TRBJ2-1, with TRBD2 matching over 11 bases. The CDR3 covers 15 residues. V lost 7 bases and J lost 4; bases outside the gene matches: 6. CDR1 and CDR2 from the germline V gene are LGHNT and FRNRAP. CDR3 loop: CASAQGLAVYNEQFF. In DNA form, the CDR3 reads TGTGCTAGTGCCCAGGGACTAGCGGTTTACAATGAGCAGTTCTTC.

The chain uses TRBV28 and TRBJ2-3; D unclear. The CDR3 contains 12 residues. Germline lookup yields CDR1 MDHEN and CDR2 SYDVKM. Trimming shortened V by 5 bases and J by 7 bases, and 10 bases separated the two germline ends. The CDR3 loop reads CASSPQTYTQYF. Written as DNA, the CDR3 is TGTGCCAGCAGTCCACAGACATATACGCAGTATTTT.

The sample holds many counts of this clone. The chain links TRBV30 to TRBJ2-3; 12 nucleotides agree with TRBD2. V gave up 3 bases and J gave up 4 bases; unmatched junction bases: 2. The CDR3 covers 14 residues. CDR1 GTSNPN and CDR2 SVGIG come from the germline V gene (reference sequence). CDR3 nucleotides: TGTGCCTGGAGGACTAGCGGGAGCCCAGATACGCAGTATTTT. It yields the protein CAWRTSGSPDTQYF.

This clone showed up just a few times. This chain joins TRBV28 and TRBJ2-7, with 9 bases identical to TRBD1. The CDR3 is made up of 14 amino acids. The junction had 9 bases not matched to a gene; V was cut back by 6 bases and J by 6 bases. CDR1 and CDR2 (germline): MDHEN, SYDVKM. The CDR3 sequence: CASSQQGARLEQYV. CDR3 nucleotides: TGTGCCAGCAGCCAACAGGGGGCGCGTCTCGAGCAGTACGTC.

The chain links TRBV18 to TRBJ1-1; D remains ambiguous. Germline CDR1 reads KGHSH; CDR2 reads LQKENI. The germline V and J ends were trimmed by 2 bases and 10 bases, with 11 bases remaining between them. This CDR3 is 12 amino acids long. The CDR3: CASSPAASGAFF. For the CDR3, the DNA is TGTGCCAGCTCACCAGCCGCCTCGGGAGCTTTCTTT.

The gene calls are TRBV5-6 and TRBJ2-4, with a tentative D call TRBD1 (6 bases). The germline gives CDR1 SGHDT, CDR2 YYEEEE. This CDR3 contains 15 residues. Trimming shortened V by 3 bases and J by 8 bases, and 18 bases separated the two germline ends. The CDR3: CASSSIRGGMDIQYF. The CDR3 nucleotides read TGTGCCAGCAGCTCCATCAGGGGTGGTATGGACATTCAGTACTTC. Full variable domain (missing parts from reference TRBV5-6 and TRBJ2-4): DAGVTQSPTHLIKTRGQQVTLRCSPKSGHDTVSWYQQALGQGPQFIFQYYEEEERQRGNFPDRFSGHQFPNYSSELNVNALLLGDSALYLCASSSIRGGMDIQYFGAGTRLSVL.

V and J are TRBV5-1 and TRBJ1-4, with D hard to call. The V and J ends lost 4 bases and 1 base respectively, with 11 bases between them. The CDR3 spans 15 residues. CDR1 and CDR2 from the germline V gene are SGHRS and YFSETQ. CDR3 region: CASSHMSETNEKLFF. DNA of the CDR3: TGCGCCAGCAGCCATATGAGCGAAACTAATGAAAAACTGTTTTTT.

Only a few counts were recorded for this clone. The CDR3 reads CSAPLGYEQYF. The CDR3, as DNA: TGCAGTGCTCCTTTGGGTTACGAGCAGTACTTC. The V call is TRBV20-1, the J call TRBJ2-7; D remains ambiguous. The CDR3 runs to 11 residues. The V and J ends lost 5 bases and 4 bases respectively, with 9 bases between them. Looked up from germline, CDR1 is DFQATT and CDR2 is SNEGSKA (reference sequence).

This clone was picked up a small number of times. The junction differs from germline at one of its ends, possibly a read error. V and J are TRBV7-2 and TRBJ1-1; no clear D. The CDR3 length is 14 residues. CDR1 is SGHTA, CDR2 FQGNSA, per germline. The CDR3 protein is CASSPYMETTGAFF. For the CDR3, the DNA is TGTGCCAGCAGCCCCTACATGGAGACGACTGGAGCTTTCTTT.

This clone was detected a few times. The chain combines TRBV7-9 with TRBJ2-5; 11 nucleotides line up with TRBD2. The V gene's germline CDR1 is SEHNR and CDR2 FQNEAQ (reference sequence). The junction had 6 bases not matched to a gene; V was cut back by 2 bases and J by 4 bases. The CDR3 runs to 16 residues. CDR3: CASSLSTSGSRETQYF. CDR3 nucleotide sequence: TGTGCCAGCAGCTTATCAACTAGCGGGAGTCGAGAGACCCAGTACTTC.

V and J are TRBV4-3 and TRBJ2-1, with a tentative D call TRBD1 (5 bases). The V and J ends lost 4 bases and 4 bases respectively, with 20 bases between them. Germline V gene data show CDR1 as LGHNA and CDR2 as YSLEER. The length of the CDR3 is 17 residues. Here the CDR3 reads CASSPQMRQRQYNEQFF. CDR3 in DNA: TGCGCCAGCAGCCCCCAGATGCGGCAGCGACAGTACAATGAGCAGTTCTTC.

The sample holds a few counts of this clone. This chain uses TRBV7-9 with TRBJ1-6; 7 bases agree with TRBD1. J lost 7 bases, V lost 5 bases, and 8 bases had no gene match. The CDR3 runs 15 residues. Germline V lookup: CDR1 SEHNR, CDR2 FQNEAQ (reference sequence). The CDR3 sequence is CASSTAGTVNSPLHF. The CDR3 nucleotides are TGTGCCAGCAGCACTGCCGGGACAGTCAATTCACCCCTCCACTTT.

This chain links TRBV4-3 with TRBJ2-1; D not certain. With 0 bases removed from V and 7 bases from J, the gap between germline ends came to 13 bases. From germline, CDR1 is LGHNA and CDR2 YSLEER. This CDR3 has 15 residues. The CDR3 sequence: CASSQEPSFRNEQFF. For the CDR3, the DNA is TGCGCCAGCAGCCAAGAACCTAGTTTCCGGAATGAGCAGTTCTTC.

This rearrangement joins TRBV4-1 to TRBJ2-5; D is unresolved. Trimming shortened V by 1 base and J by 5 bases, and 8 bases separated the two germline ends. This CDR3 is 13 amino acids long. Germline-derived CDR1 and CDR2 are MGHRA and YSYEKL. The CDR3 DNA is TGCGCCAGCAGCCAAGCGGTCCCGGAGACCCAGTACTTC. This gives the protein CASSQAVPETQYF.

On this clone itself: At the DNA level, this CDR3 is encoded by other sequences in the same sample as well. The chain recombines TRBV7-6 with TRBJ2-3, with D unresolved. The CDR3 extends over 12 amino acids. V lost 5 bases and J 2 bases, leaving 5 bases between the germline ends. Germline V gene data show CDR1 as SGHVS and CDR2 as FNYEAQ. The CDR3: CASSHYTDTQYF. DNA for the CDR3: TGTGCCAGCAGCCATTACACAGATACGCAGTATTTT.

This clone was counted a few times. The chain is built from TRBV30 and TRBJ1-4, with D unclear. From germline, CDR1 is GTSNPN and CDR2 SVGIG (reference sequence). The length of the CDR3 is 11 residues. Trimming removed 2 bases at V and 10 bases at J, with 8 bases between. The CDR3 DNA sequence: TGTGCCTGGAGTCCGGCGGGAAAACTGTTTTTT. It translates to CAWSPAGKLFF.

There are a few counts of this clone. J is TRBJ2-1 and V is TRBV5-4; D possibly uses TRBD1 or TRBD2 (6 bases each). The germline CDR1 and CDR2 sequences are SGHNT and YYREEE (reference sequence). V shed 5 bases and J shed 7 bases, with 13 bases lying between them. The CDR3 extends over 13 amino acids. CDR3 bases: TGTGCCAGCAGTACGAGAGGGGGGAATGAGCAGTTCTTC. Protein product: CASSTRGGNEQFF.

V and J are TRBV5-1 and TRBJ2-1, with D uncertain. The CDR3 consists of 15 residues. Trimming removed 3 bases from V and 0 bases from J, with 10 bases in between. Per germline, CDR1 SGHRS and CDR2 YFSETQ. CDR3 in amino acids: CASSSTANSYNEQFF. The CDR3 nucleotides are TGCGCCAGCAGCTCCACAGCTAACTCCTACAATGAGCAGTTCTTC. Combining the CDR3 with reference TRBV5-1 and TRBJ2-1 gives the whole variable domain KAGVTQTPRYLIKTRGQQVTLSCSPISGHRSVSWYQQTPGQGLQFLFEYFSETQRNKGNFPGRFSGRQFSNSRSEMNVSTLELGDSALYLCASSSTANSYNEQFFGPGTRLTVL.

This clone was counted only a few times. The chain employs TRBV7-3 and TRBJ1-1, with unresolved D. The CDR3 has 14 residues. The V gene lost 5 bases and the J gene lost 0 bases, with 10 bases spanning the gap. CDR1 and CDR2 (germline): SGHTA, FQGTGA. The CDR3 DNA reads as TGTGCCAGCAGCGCGGGAGTGATGAACACTGAAGCTTTCTTT. It codes for CASSAGVMNTEAFF.

The V and J genes are TRBV7-3 and TRBJ2-7; no firm D call. The germline V and J ends were trimmed by 2 bases and 7 bases, with 15 bases remaining between them. The CDR3 loop spans 14 amino acids. Germline CDR1 is SGHTA and CDR2 is FQGTGA. This CDR3 is CASSLEPHAEEQYF. CDR3 nucleotides: TGTGCCAGCAGCTTAGAACCCCACGCCGAAGAGCAGTACTTC.

This clone was seen a few times. The gene calls are TRBV29-1 and TRBJ1-2; D perhaps matches TRBD1 (5 bases). This CDR3 region has 16 residues. Germline-derived CDR1 and CDR2 are SQVTM and ANQGSEA. Between the trimmed V and J ends, which lost 3 bases and 4 bases, there was a span of 21 bases. CDR3 residues: CSVDAYGGNKGYGYTF. The CDR3 coding sequence is TGCAGCGTTGATGCCTACGGGGGGAATAAGGGCTATGGCTACACCTTC.

Turning to this clone: The junction differs from germline at one of its ends, possibly a read error. The V gene is TRBV30, the J gene TRBJ2-7, with 9 bases aligning to TRBD1. This CDR3 contains 11 residues. Germline assignment: CDR1 GTSNPN and CDR2 SVGIG (reference sequence). This chain's CDR3 is CAWRIGTGLFF. The CDR3 DNA sequence: TGTGCCTGGAGAATCGGGACAGGGTTATTCTTC.